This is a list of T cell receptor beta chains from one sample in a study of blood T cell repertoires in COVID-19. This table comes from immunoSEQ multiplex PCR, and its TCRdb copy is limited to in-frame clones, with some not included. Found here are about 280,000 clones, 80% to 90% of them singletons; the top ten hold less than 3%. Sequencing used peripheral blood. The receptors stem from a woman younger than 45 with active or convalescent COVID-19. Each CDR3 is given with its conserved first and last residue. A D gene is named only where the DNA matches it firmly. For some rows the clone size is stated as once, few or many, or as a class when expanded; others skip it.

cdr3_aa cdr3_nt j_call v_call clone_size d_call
CASSLVQGGGYTF TGTGCCAGCAGCTTGGTGCAGGGAGGCGGCTACACCTTC TRBJ1-2 TRBV5-8 few NA
CASSETGLGEQYF TGTGCCAGCAGTGAGACAGGGTTGGGCGAGCAGTACTTC TRBJ2-7 TRBV6-1 NA TRBD1
CASSAGLSNEQFF TGTGCCAGCAGCGCGGGGCTCTCCAATGAGCAGTTCTTC TRBJ2-1 TRBV5-4 once NA
CASRLPSGELFF TGCGCCAGCAGACTCCCTTCCGGGGAGCTGTTTTTT TRBJ2-2 TRBV4-1 NA NA
CASSAVLNTGELFF TGTGCCAGCAGCGCGGTTCTGAACACCGGGGAGCTGTTTTTT TRBJ2-2 TRBV6-6 few NA
CASSLIQGGNYGYTF TGTGCCAGCAGTTTAATACAGGGCGGTAACTATGGCTACACCTTC TRBJ1-2 TRBV28 NA NA
CAWTFRAGNTIYF TGTGCCTGGACCTTCAGGGCTGGAAACACCATATATTTT TRBJ1-3 TRBV30 NA NA
CASSIAMGANYGYTF TGTGCCAGTAGTATAGCGATGGGAGCTAACTATGGCTACACCTTC TRBJ1-2 TRBV19 NA NA
CAWSRGVAETQYF TGTGCCTGGAGTCGCGGGGTGGCGGAGACCCAGTACTTC TRBJ2-5 TRBV30 NA NA
CAWTTASYEQYF TGTGCCTGGACTACAGCATCCTACGAGCAGTACTTC TRBJ2-7 TRBV30 NA NA
CAADRGREGTTNTGELFF TGTGCCGCAGACCGCGGGAGGGAAGGAACGACGAACACCGGGGAGCTGTTTTTT TRBJ2-2 TRBV30 NA TRBD2
CASSLGVAGDTIYF TGCGCCAGCAGCTTGGGAGTAGCTGGAGACACCATATATTTT TRBJ1-3 TRBV5-1 NA NA
CASSLGGGRGEAFF TGTGCCAGCAGCCTCGGGGGAGGCCGGGGAGAAGCTTTCTTT TRBJ1-1 TRBV9 NA NA
CAWSGTGGVIGEQYF TGTGCCTGGAGTGGGACAGGGGGAGTCATTGGCGAGCAGTACTTC TRBJ2-7 TRBV30 NA TRBD1
CASSKGQRNSPLHF TGTGCCAGTAGTAAAGGACAAAGGAATTCACCCCTCCACTTT TRBJ1-6 TRBV19 NA NA
CASTVTGSPLHF TGTGCCAGCACTGTGACAGGGTCTCCCCTCCACTTT TRBJ1-6 TRBV2 NA TRBD1
CATRAGLNTEAFF TGTGCCACCCGAGCAGGCTTGAACACTGAAGCTTTCTTT TRBJ1-1 TRBV19 NA NA
CASSSGSSWNEQFF TGTGCCAGCAGCTCGGGGAGCTCTTGGAATGAGCAGTTCTTC TRBJ2-1 TRBV13 NA NA
CASSLWETNSGNTIYF TGCGCCAGCAGCTTGTGGGAGACGAACTCTGGAAACACCATATATTTT TRBJ1-3 TRBV5-1 NA NA
CSGIQGYEQYF TGCAGTGGTATACAGGGATACGAGCAGTACTTC TRBJ2-7 TRBV20-1 NA NA
CASSEGQLNTEAFF TGTGCCAGCAGTGAGGGACAGCTTAACACTGAAGCTTTCTTT TRBJ1-1 TRBV6-1 NA TRBD1
CASKQGSTDTQYF TGCGCCAGCAAACAGGGTAGCACAGATACGCAGTATTTT TRBJ2-3 TRBV5-1 NA NA
CSVSTPKLLAIGEQFF TGCAGCGTTTCGACTCCGAAACTTTTGGCAATCGGTGAGCAGTTCTTC TRBJ2-1 TRBV29-1 NA NA
CASSQAGTGLYEQYF TGCGCCAGCAGCCAAGCCGGGACAGGCCTCTACGAGCAGTACTTC TRBJ2-7 TRBV4-1 NA TRBD1
CASSYSHSNQPQHF TGTGCCAGCAGTTACTCTCATAGCAATCAGCCCCAGCATTTT TRBJ1-5 TRBV6-5 NA NA
CASSSPSSGGADEQYF TGTGCCAGCAGCTCCCCTTCTAGCGGGGGGGCCGACGAGCAGTACTTC TRBJ2-7 TRBV5-4 NA TRBD2
CASRAGTGGQPQHF TGTGCCAGCAGAGCCGGGACAGGGGGCCAGCCCCAGCATTTT TRBJ1-5 TRBV27 few TRBD1
CSVQDRVNYGYTF TGCAGCGTCCAGGACAGGGTTAACTATGGCTACACCTTC TRBJ1-2 TRBV29-1 NA TRBD1
CASVVQGRRYEQYF TGTGCCAGTGTCGTACAGGGGAGGAGGTACGAGCAGTACTTC TRBJ2-7 TRBV27 NA NA
CASSLWGDSRGYTF TGTGCCAGCAGCTTATGGGGGGACAGCCGCGGCTACACCTTC TRBJ1-2 TRBV11-1 few TRBD1
CASSESGRYYTEAFF TGTGCCAGCAGTGAAAGCGGCCGCTACTACACTGAAGCTTTCTTT TRBJ1-1 TRBV2 NA NA
CASSWNRGLTEAFF TGTGCCAGCAGCTGGAACAGGGGGCTCACTGAAGCTTTCTTT TRBJ1-1 TRBV5-5 NA TRBD1
CASTSGGARGYTF TGTGCCAGCACCTCAGGGGGCGCGAGAGGCTACACCTTC TRBJ1-2 TRBV27 NA TRBD1
CASNQRGVYTEAFF TGTGCCAGCAACCAGCGGGGGGTGTACACTGAAGCTTTCTTT TRBJ1-1 TRBV5-6 NA NA
CASSPGGGSNTGELFF TGTGCCAGCAGCCCTGGGGGGGGCTCGAACACCGGGGAGCTGTTTTTT TRBJ2-2 TRBV3-1/TRBV3-2 NA NA
CASSRTGGFEKLFF TGTGCCAGCTCCCGGACAGGGGGCTTTGAAAAACTGTTTTTT TRBJ1-4 TRBV25-1 few TRBD1
CASSRAGPLTDTQYF TGTGCCAGCAGCCGCGCAGGCCCTCTCACGGATACGCAGTATTTT TRBJ2-3 TRBV5-6 NA NA
CASSYGTLAITEQYF TGTGCCAGCAGTTACGGGACATTGGCCATTACCGAGCAGTACTTC TRBJ2-7 TRBV28 once NA
CASSIGTMRGDTQYF TGTGCCAGTAGTATCGGGACAATGAGGGGAGATACGCAGTATTTT TRBJ2-3 TRBV19 NA NA
CASSDGGNGYTF TGTGCCAGCAGTGACGGGGGCAATGGCTACACCTTC TRBJ1-2 TRBV6-4 NA NA
CASSIDGGGAHNEQFF TGTGCCAGTAGTATAGATGGCGGGGGGGCCCACAATGAGCAGTTCTTC TRBJ2-1 TRBV19 NA TRBD2
CASSLTGEEQYF TGTGCCAGCAGCCTTACAGGGGAAGAGCAGTACTTC TRBJ2-7 TRBV7-2 NA TRBD1
CASSLGPGNTDTQYF TGTGCCAGCAGCTTAGGCCCAGGGAACACAGATACGCAGTATTTT TRBJ2-3 TRBV7-2 NA NA
CARSLEDRVDEQYF TGTGCCAGAAGCTTGGAGGACAGGGTGGACGAGCAGTACTTC TRBJ2-7 TRBV5-3 NA TRBD1
CASGQVFENQPQHF TGTGCCAGTGGTCAGGTCTTTGAGAATCAGCCCCAGCATTTT TRBJ1-5 TRBV19 NA NA